The 9 T cell receptor beta chains below all came from one sample that was sequenced in a study of cytomegalovirus exposure and HLA in healthy donors. Vbeta (60) and Jbeta (13) primers were used in the PCR. Sequencing used immunoSEQ multiplex PCR; TCRdb keeps in-frame clones, though not all of them. The table lists roughly 100,000 clones, 60% to 70% of them singletons. Sequenced sample: PBMCs. The source is a woman aged 50 to 60 in good health and CMV-seronegative.

This chain links TRBV5-1 with TRBJ2-1, with TRBD1 matching 9 bases. Germline V gene lookup returns CDR1 SGHRS and CDR2 YFSETQ. The V and J ends lost 4 bases and 9 bases, in that order; junction bases with no gene match: 11. This CDR3 region has 15 residues. The CDR3: CASSARDRDFSEQFF. The CDR3 nucleotides read TGCGCCAGCAGCGCCCGGGACAGGGATTTTAGTGAGCAGTTCTTC.

The chain recombines TRBV27 with TRBJ2-1, with TRBD1 matching over 8 bases. Germline CDR1 MNHEY, CDR2 SMNVEV (reference sequence). This CDR3 contains 14 residues. With V trimmed by 8 bases and J by 4 bases, 7 bases remained unmatched. CDR3 loop: CASYGQGYYNEQFF. The CDR3 nucleotides read TGTGCCAGCTACGGACAGGGATATTACAATGAGCAGTTCTTC.

The V call is TRBV6-5, the J call TRBJ2-3; D possibly corresponds to TRBD1 (5 bases). CDR1 is MNHEY and CDR2 is SVGAGI in the germline V gene. The CDR3 length is 14 residues. V shed 2 bases and J shed 4 bases, with 10 bases lying between them. The chain's CDR3 is CASSYVDSADTQYF. The CDR3 nucleotides are TGTGCCAGCAGTTACGTAGACAGCGCAGATACGCAGTATTTT.

In this sample, this clone turned up a few times. The rearrangement joins TRBV19 to TRBJ1-4; 10 bases line up with TRBD1. The CDR3 runs 14 residues. Unmatched junction bases numbered 6, after V lost 9 bases and J lost 5 bases. CDR1 is LNHDA, CDR2 SQIVND, per germline (reference sequence). CDR3 coding DNA: TGTGCCAGCGAGTTGGGACAGGGGAATGAAAAACTGTTTTTT. It translates to CASELGQGNEKLFF.

This rearrangement joins TRBV27 to TRBJ2-3, with D unclear. Germline CDR1 MNHEY, CDR2 SMNVEV (reference sequence). V was pared by 7 bases and J by 0 bases, with 14 bases between. The CDR3 has 15 amino acids. The CDR3 is CASNHRVLSTDTQYF. Here the CDR3 DNA reads TGTGCCAGCAACCACAGAGTTTTGAGCACAGATACGCAGTATTTT.

The chain uses TRBV2 and TRBJ1-3; no definite D call. Germline V gene lookup returns CDR1 SNHLY and CDR2 FYNNEI. Trimming removed 5 bases at V and 0 bases at J, with 11 bases between. This CDR3 spans 15 amino acids. The CDR3 DNA sequence: TGTGCCAGCAGTTTCGGACTGCCCTCTGGAAACACCATATATTTT. Translated, it gives CASSFGLPSGNTIYF.

This chain connects TRBV14 to TRBJ2-7, with 10 bases lining up with TRBD2. CDR1 and CDR2 (germline): SGHDN, FVKESK. The CDR3 is 16 residues long. The J segment lost 0 bases and the V segment lost 4 bases, leaving 6 bases of the junction unmatched. For the CDR3, the DNA is TGTGCCAGCAGCCCCCTCTCTAGCGGGAGCTCCTACGAGCAGTACTTC. Amino acids: CASSPLSSGSSYEQYF.

This chain joins TRBV5-4 and TRBJ1-2, with 7 bases lining up with TRBD1. CDR1 and CDR2 (germline): SGHNT, YYREEE (reference sequence). The V and J ends lost 3 bases and 2 bases, in that order; junction bases with no gene match: 16. The CDR3 has 18 residues. CDR3 amino acids: CASSSGGAGGSVNYGYTF. In DNA, the CDR3 is TGTGCCAGCAGCTCCGGCGGAGCAGGGGGTTCTGTAAACTATGGCTACACCTTC.

V is TRBV18 and J is TRBJ2-7, with 10 bases matching TRBD1. Trimming at V came to 2 bases and at J to 2 bases, leaving 0 bases not matched to a gene. This CDR3 spans 14 amino acids. Germline assignment: CDR1 KGHSH and CDR2 LQKENI. CDR3 in amino acids: CASSPGTGAYEQYF. CDR3 DNA sequence: TGTGCCAGCTCACCAGGGACAGGGGCCTACGAGCAGTACTTC.